The entry below describes one T cell receptor beta chain. This record comes from a study of shared clonotypes between healthy human individuals. Germline-derived CDR1 and CDR2 are LNHDA and SQIVND (reference sequence). This CDR3 has 13 amino acids. Between the trimmed V and J ends, which lost 5 bases and 1 base, there was a span of 8 bases. The assay was run at deep level. Original processing notes: Junction-only sequences without quality scores were provided by ImmunoSEQ, so filtering was different. The protocol was immunoSEQ multiplex PCR, while the TCRdb copy is restricted to in-frame clones and leaves out a portion. V and J calls and clone size are those listed in that table; D and trimming were worked out from the DNA. Of 500,000 or so clones listed, 95% to 97% are singletons.

What was sequenced was naive CD4+ T cells sorted from blood. Subset in this sample: CD45RA+ positively selected. The receptor was isolated from a woman aged 30 to 39 in good health. The rearrangement joins TRBV19 to TRBJ1-1; D gene uncertain. This CDR3 is CASSSWTNTEAFF. The CDR3 DNA reads as TGTGCCAGTAGTTCTTGGACGAACACTGAAGCTTTCTTT.